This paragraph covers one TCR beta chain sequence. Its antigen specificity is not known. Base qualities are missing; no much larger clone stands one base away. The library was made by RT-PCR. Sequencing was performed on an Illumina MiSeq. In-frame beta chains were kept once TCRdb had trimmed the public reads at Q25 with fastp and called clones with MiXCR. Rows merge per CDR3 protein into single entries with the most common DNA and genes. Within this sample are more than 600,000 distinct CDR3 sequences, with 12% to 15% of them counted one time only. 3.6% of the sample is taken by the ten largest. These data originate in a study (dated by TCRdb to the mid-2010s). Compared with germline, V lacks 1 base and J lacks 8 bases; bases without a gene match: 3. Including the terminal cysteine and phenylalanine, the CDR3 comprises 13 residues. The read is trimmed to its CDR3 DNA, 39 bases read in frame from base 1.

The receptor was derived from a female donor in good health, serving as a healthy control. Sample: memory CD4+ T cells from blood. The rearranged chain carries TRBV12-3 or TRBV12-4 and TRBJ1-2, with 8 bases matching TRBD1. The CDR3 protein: CASSLDRGSGYTF. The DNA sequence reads TGTGCCAGCAGTTTAGACAGGGGGAGCGGCTACACCTTC.